A selection of T cell receptor beta chains follows, all from one sample in a study of CD8 T cells in ankylosing spondylitis. One entry per CDR3 protein, called by TCRdb with MiXCR from the 5' RACE reads. Here the sample spans about 250,000 distinct CDR3 sequences, under 20% being singletons. The sequenced sample was blood, either unsorted or a sorted T cell fraction (not recorded which). These receptors were taken from a male donor with ankylosing spondylitis or in good health (not recorded which). CDR3s include the opening cysteine and the closing phenylalanine or tryptophan. The order of the fields is D gene, J gene, V gene, clone size, CDR3 protein, CDR3 DNA. The D gene is left open where the match is weak. Size is omitted from some rows. Given values are once, few, many or a class for expanded clones.

- | TRBJ2-7 | TRBV7-9 | - | CASSLDREQYF | TGTGCCAGCAGCTTAGATCGCGAGCAGTACTTC
- | TRBJ1-5 | TRBV6-1 | many | CASSVEESGNQPQHF | TGTGCCAGCAGCGTAGAGGAGTCGGGCAATCAGCCCCAGCATTTT
- | TRBJ1-4 | TRBV7-3 | many | CASSGRLTNEKLFF | TGTGCCAGCAGCGGCAGGCTTACTAATGAAAAACTGTTTTTT
- | TRBJ1-1 | TRBV29-1 | - | CSVEVPGANAEAFF | TGCAGCGTTGAAGTTCCAGGGGCGAACGCTGAAGCTTTCTTT
- | TRBJ2-1 | TRBV4-2 | many | CASSQDSSEQFF | TGTGCCAGCAGCCAAGATTCTAGTGAGCAGTTCTTC
- | TRBJ2-1 | TRBV7-8 | - | CASRPEGNEQFF | TGTGCCAGCAGACCCGAGGGAAATGAGCAGTTCTTC
- | TRBJ2-7 | TRBV6-5 | - | CASRWGYEQYF | TGTGCCAGCAGGTGGGGGTACGAGCAGTACTTC
TRBD2 | TRBJ2-3 | TRBV6-2/TRBV6-3 | - | CASSLLTSGITDTQYF | TGTGCCAGCAGTCTCTTGACTAGCGGAATCACAGATACGCAGTATTTT
- | TRBJ2-7 | TRBV7-9 | - | CASSTHSGEVGEQYF | TGTGCCAGCAGCACCCATTCAGGGGAAGTTGGGGAGCAGTACTTC
TRBD1 | TRBJ2-2 | TRBV12-3/TRBV12-4 | - | CASKPGQDFNQPGELFF | TGTGCCAGCAAACCGGGACAGGATTTTAATCAGCCCGGGGAGCTGTTTTTT
- | TRBJ2-3 | TRBV4-1 | few | CASSHGEQGLTDTQYF | TGCGCCAGCAGCCATGGGGAACAGGGTTTAACAGATACGCAGTATTTT
- | TRBJ2-7 | TRBV29-1 | few | CSVEDGQFYEQYF | TGCAGCGTTGAAGATGGGCAGTTCTACGAGCAGTACTTC
- | TRBJ2-7 | TRBV20-1 | few | CSARDRASYEQYF | TGCAGTGCTAGAGATCGGGCCTCCTACGAGCAGTACTTC
- | TRBJ2-7 | TRBV5-1 | many | CASSLDVSYEQYF | TGCGCCAGCAGCTTGGACGTTTCCTACGAGCAGTACTTC
TRBD2 | TRBJ2-2 | TRBV20-1 | - | CSAREGTGELFF | TGCAGTGCGCGGGAGGGCACCGGGGAGCTGTTTTTT
- | TRBJ2-2 | TRBV10-2 | few | CASSDDFRGGTGELFF | TGCGCCAGCAGTGATGATTTCAGGGGGGGCACCGGGGAGCTGTTTTTT
TRBD1 | TRBJ1-2 | TRBV7-9 | - | CASSLVGTASNGYTF | TGTGCCAGCAGCTTAGTGGGGACAGCTAGCAATGGCTACACCTTC
TRBD2 | TRBJ2-1 | TRBV19 | - | CASSIKGTGLAGGLTGDEQFF | TGTGCCAGTAGTATAAAGGGGACGGGACTAGCGGGAGGTCTGACGGGCGATGAGCAGTTCTTC
- | TRBJ1-1 | TRBV4-1 | - | CASSQEHGRVNTEAFF | TGCGCCAGCAGCCAAGAACACGGTCGGGTGAACACTGAAGCTTTCTTT
- | TRBJ2-5 | TRBV4-3 | - | CASSQGAGLGETQYF | TGCGCCAGCAGCCAAGGGGCGGGATTGGGAGAGACCCAGTACTTC
- | TRBJ2-1 | TRBV6-5 | - | CASSYRFAVEQFF | TGTGCCAGCAGCTACAGATTCGCCGTTGAGCAGTTCTTC
- | TRBJ1-2 | TRBV11-2 | - | CSSSLDLSTWDGYTF | TGTTCCAGCAGCTTAGATTTGTCCACCTGGGATGGCTACACCTTC
- | TRBJ2-1 | TRBV20-1 | few | CSARDVWNEQFF | TGCAGTGCTAGAGATGTCTGGAATGAGCAGTTCTTC
TRBD2 | TRBJ2-7 | TRBV6-2/TRBV6-3 | few | CASIPGTRGFEQYF | TGTGCCAGCATTCCCGGGACTAGGGGATTCGAGCAGTACTTC
- | TRBJ2-2 | TRBV29-1 | - | CSVRTGQNTGELFF | TGCAGCGTTCGTACAGGGCAGAACACCGGGGAGCTGTTTTTT
- | TRBJ2-1 | TRBV18 | - | CASSTTEYNEQFF | TGTGCCAGCTCAACGACAGAGTACAATGAGCAGTTCTTC
- | TRBJ2-1 | TRBV24-1 | many | CATSPGANEQFF | TGTGCCACCTCCCCGGGGGCTAATGAGCAGTTCTTC
TRBD2 | TRBJ2-1 | TRBV12-5 | few | CASGLTLAGGPGNEQFF | TGTGCTAGTGGTTTGACCCTAGCGGGAGGGCCGGGGAATGAGCAGTTCTTC
- | TRBJ2-2 | TRBV4-2 | few | CASTDSGHTGELFF | TGTGCCAGCACGGACAGCGGGCACACCGGGGAGCTGTTTTTT
TRBD1 | TRBJ2-1 | TRBV24-1 | - | CATSAAGQGTYNEQFF | TGTGCCACCAGTGCGGCGGGACAGGGGACCTACAATGAGCAGTTCTTC
TRBD2 | TRBJ2-1 | TRBV12-3/TRBV12-4 | - | CASSLTSVGNEQFF | TGTGCCAGCAGCCTAACTAGCGTAGGCAATGAGCAGTTCTTC
TRBD2 | TRBJ2-1 | TRBV7-8 | few | CASSLTSEDEQFF | TGTGCCAGCAGCCTGACTAGCGAGGATGAGCAGTTCTTC
- | TRBJ2-5 | TRBV13 | few | CASSSPLEGEETQYF | TGTGCCAGCAGCTCGCCCCTTGAAGGGGAAGAGACCCAGTACTTC
TRBD1 | TRBJ2-7 | TRBV4-1 | - | CASSQKGGQGRKYEQYF | TGCGCCAGCAGCCAGAAAGGTGGACAGGGGCGAAAGTACGAGCAGTACTTC
- | TRBJ2-1 | TRBV6-2/TRBV6-3 | few | CATRGGGGSYNEQFF | TGTGCCACCCGGGGAGGGGGAGGCTCCTACAATGAGCAGTTCTTC
- | TRBJ2-1 | TRBV6-2/TRBV6-3 | - | CASSYPPGLRNEQFF | TGTGCCAGCAGTTACCCACCCGGGCTTCGGAATGAGCAGTTCTTC
- | TRBJ2-2 | TRBV5-1 | many | CASSLRQGNTGELFF | TGCGCCAGCAGCTTAAGGCAGGGGAACACCGGGGAGCTGTTTTTT
- | TRBJ1-1 | TRBV3-1 | few | CASSQEVLNTEAFF | TGTGCCAGCAGCCAAGAGGTATTGAACACTGAAGCTTTCTTT
- | TRBJ2-7 | TRBV6-5 | few | CASSYGAGDSYEQYF | TGTGCCAGCAGTTACGGTGCAGGAGACTCCTACGAGCAGTACTTC
- | TRBJ2-3 | TRBV29-1 | many | CSVEDFTGWSDTQYF | TGCAGCGTTGAAGATTTCACAGGGTGGTCAGATACGCAGTATTTT
TRBD1 | TRBJ2-7 | TRBV4-1 | many | CASSQAPQGEYYEQYF | TGCGCCAGCAGCCAAGCCCCACAGGGGGAATACTACGAGCAGTACTTC